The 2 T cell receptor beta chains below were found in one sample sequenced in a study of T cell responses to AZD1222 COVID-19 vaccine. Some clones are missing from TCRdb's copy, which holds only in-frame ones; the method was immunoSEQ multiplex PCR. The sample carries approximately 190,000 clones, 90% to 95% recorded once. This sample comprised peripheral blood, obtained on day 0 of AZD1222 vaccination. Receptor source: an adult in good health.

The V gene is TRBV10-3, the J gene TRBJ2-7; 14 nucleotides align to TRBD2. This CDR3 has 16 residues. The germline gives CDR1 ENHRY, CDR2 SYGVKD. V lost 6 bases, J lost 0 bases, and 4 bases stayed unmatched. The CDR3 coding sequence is TGTGCCATCAGAGGGACTAGCGGGAGAGGCTCCTACGAGCAGTACTTC. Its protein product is CAIRGTSGRGSYEQYF.

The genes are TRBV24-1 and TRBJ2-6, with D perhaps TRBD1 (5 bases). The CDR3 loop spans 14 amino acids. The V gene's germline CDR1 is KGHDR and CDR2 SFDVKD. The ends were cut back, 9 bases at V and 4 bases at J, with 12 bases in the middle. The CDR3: CATQDSPGANVLTF. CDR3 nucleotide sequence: TGTGCCACCCAAGACAGTCCCGGGGCCAACGTCCTGACTTTC.